One sample yielded the 23 T cell receptor beta chains listed below, sequenced in a study of T-cell memory formation after mild COVID-19. TCRdb ran MiXCR on the 5' RACE reads and lists one entry per CDR3 protein. The data contain around 300,000 distinct CDR3 sequences, 13% of them singletons. Sequenced sample: PBMCs or a T cell subset sorted from them (not recorded which). Receptors were obtained from a man younger than 30 who had mild COVID-19 (a few samples of this study predate the infection). Cell type and time point are not known.

A single count supports this clonotype. The chain carries TRBV20-1 and TRBJ2-2, with D perhaps TRBD1 or TRBD2 (6 bases each). The germline CDR1 and CDR2 sequences are DFQATT and SNEGSKA (reference sequence). The V end lost 5 bases, the J end lost 3 bases, and 13 bases lay between the germline ends. The CDR3 is made up of 14 amino acids. The CDR3 reads CSAGGTLYTGELFF. CDR3 nucleotide sequence: TGCAGTGCTGGCGGGACACTTTACACCGGGGAGCTGTTTTTT.

The rearrangement links TRBV5-1 to TRBJ2-3, with D perhaps TRBD1 or TRBD2 (5 bases each). The germline V and J ends were trimmed by 4 bases and 1 base, with 13 bases remaining between them. Germline CDR1 reads SGHRS; CDR2 reads YFSETQ. The CDR3 runs to 15 residues. CDR3 amino acids: CASSKRDGGTDTQYF. CDR3 DNA: TGCGCCAGCAGCAAACGGGACGGAGGCACAGATACGCAGTATTTT. Filled out from reference TRBV5-1 and TRBJ2-3, the complete variable domain reads KAGVTQTPRYLIKTRGQQVTLSCSPISGHRSVSWYQQTPGQGLQFLFEYFSETQRNKGNFPGRFSGRQFSNSRSEMNVSTLELGDSALYLCASSKRDGGTDTQYFGPGTRLTVL.

In its sample, this clonotype was seen a few times. The V and J genes are TRBV7-9 and TRBJ2-3, with 8 bases matching TRBD1. The CDR3 has 19 amino acids. Germline V lookup: CDR1 SEHNR, CDR2 FQNEAQ (reference sequence). The V gene end was trimmed by 2 bases and the J gene end by 2 bases; junction bases not matched to a gene: 15. The CDR3 here is CASSLTGGNDPEYTDTQYF. CDR3 sequence (DNA): TGTGCCAGCAGCTTAACAGGGGGAAATGATCCGGAATACACAGATACGCAGTATTTT.

The chain links TRBV7-2 to TRBJ1-2; 10 nucleotides match TRBD1. CDR3 length: 14 residues. V trimming: 3 bases; J trimming: 5 bases; junction bases outside the gene matches: 3. Germline V gene data show CDR1 as SGHTA and CDR2 as FQGNSA. For the CDR3, the DNA is TGTGCCAGCAGCTTTCGGACAGGGGGGTATGGCTACACCTTC. Encoded protein: CASSFRTGGYGYTF.

The chain carries TRBV24-1 and TRBJ2-5; D call uncertain. The germline V gene encodes CDR1 KGHDR and CDR2 SFDVKD. Trimming removed 1 base from V and 1 base from J, with 9 bases in between. The CDR3 is 15 residues long. The CDR3 spells CATSDLGGTQETQYF. The CDR3 DNA follows: TGTGCCACCAGTGATTTAGGCGGAACCCAAGAGACCCAGTACTTC.

This sequence joins TRBV19 and TRBJ2-5; a weak D match, TRBD2 (5 bases). The V end lost 2 bases, the J end lost 0 bases, and 13 bases lay between the germline ends. CDR1 LNHDA and CDR2 SQIVND come from the germline V gene (reference sequence). The length of the CDR3 is 16 residues. In DNA, the CDR3 is TGTGCCAGTAGTATAAAAAGCGGAGCGTACCAAGAGACCCAGTACTTC. Protein sequence: CASSIKSGAYQETQYF.

There are a few counts of this clonotype. The chain joins TRBV29-1 to TRBJ2-3; D is possibly TRBD1 or TRBD2 (5 bases each). The germline V gene encodes CDR1 SQVTM and CDR2 ANQGSEA. V lost 7 bases and J lost 2, with 13 bases in between. The CDR3 length is 13 residues. In nucleotides, the CDR3 is TGCAGCGCCCGGGACGGTAACACAGATACGCAGTATTTT. Its translation is CSARDGNTDTQYF.

This clonotype has just a few counts. J is TRBJ2-3 and V is TRBV28, with 7 bases that match TRBD1. The V segment lost 6 bases and the J segment 2 bases; nucleotides outside the gene matches: 14. The CDR3 is made up of 17 amino acids. Germline V gene data show CDR1 as MDHEN and CDR2 as SYDVKM. The CDR3 nucleotides read TGTGCCAGCAGCCAAACCGGGCAGGGGGTCTTCACAGATACGCAGTATTTT. The encoded protein is CASSQTGQGVFTDTQYF.

V usage is TRBV11-2 and J usage is TRBJ1-6; D is ambiguous. The CDR3 is 17 amino acids. The V end lost 4 bases, the J end lost 1 base, and 14 bases lay between the germline ends. Germline CDR1 reads SGHAT; CDR2 reads FQNNGV. The CDR3 region is CASSSIGMGSYNSPLHF. The CDR3 bases are TGTGCCAGCAGCTCGATCGGAATGGGGTCCTATAATTCACCCCTCCACTTT.

The genes are TRBV12-3 or TRBV12-4 and TRBJ1-1, with TRBD1 identical over 8 bases. This CDR3 has 14 amino acids. V dropped 7 bases and J dropped 2; count of bases not matched to a gene: 6. This chain's CDR3 is CASTPGQVNTEAFF. The DNA of the CDR3 is TGTGCCAGCACCCCGGGACAGGTAAACACTGAAGCTTTCTTT.

This clonotype has just a few counts. The chain is built from TRBV7-3 and TRBJ2-1; TRBD2 matches at 10 bases. Unmatched junction bases numbered 6, after V lost 6 bases and J lost 4 bases. CDR1 and CDR2 from the germline V gene are SGHTA and FQGTGA. This CDR3 has 15 residues. Here the CDR3 DNA reads TGTGCCAGCAGTCCTATAGCGGGGGGTTACAATGAGCAGTTCTTC. This translates into CASSPIAGGYNEQFF. The full variable domain, with the rest looked up from reference TRBV7-3 and TRBJ2-1, is GAGVSQTPSNKVTEKGKYVELRCDPISGHTALYWYRQSLGQGPEFLIYFQGTGAADDSGLPNDRFFAVRPEGSVSTLKIQRTERGDSAVYLCASSPIAGGYNEQFFGPGTRLTVL.

This clonotype was seen just once. The chain recombines TRBV7-3 with TRBJ2-1; TRBD1 aligns across 9 bases. CDR1 is SGHTA, CDR2 FQGTGA, per germline. The CDR3 has 15 amino acids. The V gene end was trimmed by 5 bases and the J gene end by 8 bases; junction bases not matched to a gene: 10. CDR3 in amino acids: CASSLGGQGFHEQFF. The CDR3 DNA reads as TGTGCCAGCAGCCTCGGGGGACAGGGTTTCCATGAGCAGTTCTTC.

The genes are TRBV7-2 and TRBJ1-5; no clear D gene. The germline gives CDR1 SGHTA, CDR2 FQGNSA. CDR3 length equals 15 residues. Trimming pared 4 bases from V and 2 bases from J, leaving 12 bases between. As DNA, the CDR3 is TGTGCCAGCAGCTCAACCTACACGGGCAATCAGCCCCAGCATTTT. This sequence encodes CASSSTYTGNQPQHF. Full variable domain (remainder filled in from reference TRBV7-2 and TRBJ1-5): GAGVSQSPSNKVTEKGKDVELRCDPISGHTALYWYRQSLGQGLEFLIYFQGNSAPDKSGLPSDRFSAERTGGSVSTLTIQRTQQEDSAVYLCASSSTYTGNQPQHFGDGTRLSIL.

CDR3 sequence (DNA): TGTGCCAGCAGCTTCCCCAGGGTAATCAACGAGACCCAGTACTTC. Translation gives CASSFPRVINETQYF. The V and J genes are TRBV7-2 and TRBJ2-5, with a tentative D call TRBD1 (5 bases). The CDR3 is 15 residues long. Trimming removed 3 bases at V and 5 bases at J, with 16 bases between. Germline-derived CDR1 and CDR2 are SGHTA and FQGNSA.

This clonotype was picked up a small number of times. This chain connects TRBV6-6 to TRBJ2-1, with D unresolved. The CDR3 is made up of 15 amino acids. Germline-derived CDR1 and CDR2 are MNHNY and SVGAGI (reference sequence). Trimming took off 2 bases at V and 6 bases at J, with 14 bases between the two ends. The CDR3 sequence is CASSYPTGAPNEQFF. The CDR3 DNA follows: TGTGCCAGCAGTTACCCGACTGGAGCACCCAATGAGCAGTTCTTC.

The V and J genes are TRBV29-1 and TRBJ2-1, with 10 bases identical to TRBD2. The germline CDR1 and CDR2 sequences are SQVTM and ANQGSEA. The CDR3 is made up of 15 amino acids. Unmatched junction bases numbered 5, after V lost 5 bases and J lost 1 base. The DNA for the CDR3 is TGCAGCGTTCCTAGCGGGGGTAGTTCCTACAATGAGCAGTTCTTC. It yields the protein CSVPSGGSSYNEQFF.

The V and J genes are TRBV21-1 and TRBJ2-1; the D call of TRBD1 is as the table states it, not checked on the DNA. TRBV21-1 is given as a pseudogene. The CDR3 spans 17 residues. In nucleotides, the CDR3 is TGTGCCAGCAGCAAAGCGCAAAGCCCCATCCTGCAAGATGAGCAGTTCTTC. Protein: CASSKAQSPILQDEQFF.

This clonotype was picked up a small number of times. The V and J genes are TRBV12-3 or TRBV12-4 and TRBJ1-6; no clear D gene. Trimming cost V 6 bases and J 8 bases, with 8 bases left between them. The CDR3 is 12 amino acids. CDR3 sequence (DNA): TGTGCCAGCAGATCTATAGATTCACCCCTCCACTTT. This encodes CASRSIDSPLHF.

This clonotype was picked up many times. The genes are TRBV10-3 and TRBJ2-3; no clear D gene. The germline V and J ends were trimmed by 5 bases and 8 bases, with 14 bases remaining between them. The germline V gene encodes CDR1 ENHRY and CDR2 SYGVKD. The CDR3 runs to 13 residues. The CDR3 spells CAISSDPAGTQYF. The CDR3 DNA is TGTGCCATCAGTTCAGACCCGGCCGGTACGCAGTATTTT.

The chain couples TRBV4-2 to TRBJ2-7, with D maybe TRBD2 (5 bases). Germline loops: CDR1 LGHNA, CDR2 YNFKEQ. V was pared by 2 bases and J by 0 bases, with 11 bases between. This CDR3 has 15 residues. CDR3 nucleotide sequence: TGTGCCAGCAGCCAATATATAGGGAGCTCCTACGAGCAGTACTTC. Translated, it gives CASSQYIGSSYEQYF.

The gene calls are TRBV7-2 and TRBJ2-3, with D unresolved. Trimming stripped 2 bases from V and 0 bases from J, with 9 bases between. The CDR3 has 15 residues. CDR1 and CDR2 from the germline V gene are SGHTA and FQGNSA. CDR3 in amino acids: CASSLRLGSTDTQYF. The CDR3 DNA reads TGTGCCAGCAGCTTAAGACTGGGAAGCACAGATACGCAGTATTTT.

The table lists this clonotype with a few counts. The V gene is TRBV24-1, the J gene TRBJ2-2; TRBD1 aligns across 9 bases. The germline V gene encodes CDR1 KGHDR and CDR2 SFDVKD. This CDR3 is built from 20 residues. The V segment lost 5 bases and the J segment 4 bases; nucleotides outside the gene matches: 19. The chain's CDR3 is CATSGPGGQGHRTVTGELFF. The CDR3 coding sequence is TGTGCCACCAGTGGGCCGGGGGGACAGGGTCATCGAACGGTCACCGGGGAGCTGTTTTTT.

V and J are TRBV20-1 and TRBJ2-2, with TRBD1 as a possible D gene (5 bases). Germline V gene data show CDR1 as DFQATT and CDR2 as SNEGSKA (reference sequence). The CDR3 sequence is 15 residues long. V was trimmed by 2 bases and J by 7 bases, leaving 17 bases between them. This CDR3 reads CSARNRKTGHGELFF. The DNA for the CDR3 is TGCAGTGCTAGAAACAGGAAAACCGGTCACGGGGAGCTGTTTTTT.